The source of this TCR beta chain is a study of T cell repertoires in cytomegalovirus infection. Concerning this clonotype: It may be a read error: a sequence one base away is much more abundant.

A single record per CDR3 protein comes from TCRdb applying MiXCR to the reads. The sample gives 290,000 or so distinct CDR3 sequences, about 9.2% of which show up once; more than 2.5% is in the top ten. The receptor comes from a human donor in good health (CMV status not recorded). Some clones in this sample may be carry-over from other donors' samples. Input material: PBMCs.

For the CDR3, the DNA is TGTGCCAGCGGCACCCAAGAGACCCAGTACTTC. Translation: CASGTQETQYF. The genes are TRBV7-6 and TRBJ2-5, with unresolved D. The V end was cut by 8 bases, the J end by 1 base, with 5 bases between. The germline V gene has CDR1 SGHVS and CDR2 FNYEAQ. This CDR3 has 11 amino acids.